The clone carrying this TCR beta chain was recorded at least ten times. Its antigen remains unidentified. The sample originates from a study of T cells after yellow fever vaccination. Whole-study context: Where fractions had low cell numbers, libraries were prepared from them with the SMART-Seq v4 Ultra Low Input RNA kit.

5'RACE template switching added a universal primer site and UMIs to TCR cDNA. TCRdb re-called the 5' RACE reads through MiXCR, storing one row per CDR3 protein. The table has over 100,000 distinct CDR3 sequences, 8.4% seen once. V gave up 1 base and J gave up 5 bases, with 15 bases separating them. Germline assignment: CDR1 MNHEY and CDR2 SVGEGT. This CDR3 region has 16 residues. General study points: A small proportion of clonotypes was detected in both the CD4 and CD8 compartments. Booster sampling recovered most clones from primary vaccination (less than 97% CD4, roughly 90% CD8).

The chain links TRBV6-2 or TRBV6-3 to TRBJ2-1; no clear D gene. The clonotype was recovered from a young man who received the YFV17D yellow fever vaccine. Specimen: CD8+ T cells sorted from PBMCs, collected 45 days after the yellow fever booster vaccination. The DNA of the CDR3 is TGTGCCAGCAGTTACTATGAGGCCCCCATGAACAATGAGCAGTTCTTC. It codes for CASSYYEAPMNNEQFF.